The 3 T cell receptor beta chains reported below all come from one sample, sequenced in a study of blood T cell repertoires in COVID-19. The protocol was immunoSEQ multiplex PCR, while the TCRdb copy is restricted to in-frame clones and leaves out a portion. The table has over 130,000 clones, 70% to 85% seen once; the top ten hold 1.6%. Sequencing was done on a sample of PBMCs or T cells enriched from blood (not recorded which). These receptors were obtained from a woman between 18 and 29 years old who had been exposed to COVID-19.

This clone was detected once. The chain uses TRBV7-9 and TRBJ1-4; a weak D match, TRBD1 (6 bases). The V gene's germline CDR1 is SEHNR and CDR2 FQNEAQ (reference sequence). CDR3 length equals 14 residues. V was pared by 2 bases and J by 4 bases, with 8 bases between. CDR3 protein: CASSLQGNNEKLFF. CDR3 nucleotides: TGTGCCAGCAGCTTACAGGGGAATAATGAAAAACTGTTTTTT.

Only one count was recorded for this clone. The CDR3 reads CASSLLAGVTGELFF. The CDR3 DNA sequence: TGCGCCAGCAGCTTGCTAGCGGGAGTCACCGGGGAGCTGTTTTTT. The chain carries TRBV5-1 and TRBJ2-2; TRBD2 agrees at 10 bases. The CDR3 totals 15 residues. The germline V gene encodes CDR1 SGHRS and CDR2 YFSETQ. V lost 1 base and J lost 4; bases outside the gene matches: 1.

The chain carries TRBV18 and TRBJ1-1, with TRBD1 matching 7 bases. Germline CDR1 KGHSH, CDR2 LQKENI. The CDR3 totals 15 residues. The trim removed 3 bases at V and 4 bases at J, leaving 8 bases unmatched. CDR3 nucleotides: TGTGCCAGCTCACCCGAAGAAGGGGGCCGCACTGAAGCTTTCTTT. This encodes CASSPEEGGRTEAFF.